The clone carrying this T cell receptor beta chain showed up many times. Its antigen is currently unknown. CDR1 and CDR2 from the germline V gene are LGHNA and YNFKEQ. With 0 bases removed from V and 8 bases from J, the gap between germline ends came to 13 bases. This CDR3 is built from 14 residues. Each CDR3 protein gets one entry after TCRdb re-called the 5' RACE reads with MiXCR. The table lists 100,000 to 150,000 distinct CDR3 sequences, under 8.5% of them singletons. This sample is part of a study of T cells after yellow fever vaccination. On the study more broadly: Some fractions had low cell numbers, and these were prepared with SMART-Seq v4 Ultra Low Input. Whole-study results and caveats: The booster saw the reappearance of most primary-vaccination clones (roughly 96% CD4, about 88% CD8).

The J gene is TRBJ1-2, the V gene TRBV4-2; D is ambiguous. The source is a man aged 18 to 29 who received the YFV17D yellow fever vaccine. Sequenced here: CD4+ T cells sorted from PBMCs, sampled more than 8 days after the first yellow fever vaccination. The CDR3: CASSQDLDRPGYTF. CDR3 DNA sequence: TGTGCCAGCAGCCAAGATCTCGACCGGCCAGGCTACACCTTC.